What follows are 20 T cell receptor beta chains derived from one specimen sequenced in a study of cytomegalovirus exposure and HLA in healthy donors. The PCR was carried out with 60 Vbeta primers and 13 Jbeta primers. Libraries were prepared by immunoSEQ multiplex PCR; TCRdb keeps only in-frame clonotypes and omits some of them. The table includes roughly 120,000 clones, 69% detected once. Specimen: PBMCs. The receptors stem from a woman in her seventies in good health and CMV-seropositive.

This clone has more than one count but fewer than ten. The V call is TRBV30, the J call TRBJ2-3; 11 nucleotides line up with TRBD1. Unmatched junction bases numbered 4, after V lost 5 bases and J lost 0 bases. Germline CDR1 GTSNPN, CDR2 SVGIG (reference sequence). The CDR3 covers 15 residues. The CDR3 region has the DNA TGTGCCTGGGGCGGACAGGGGGCAAGCACAGATACGCAGTATTTT. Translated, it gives CAWGGQGASTDTQYF.

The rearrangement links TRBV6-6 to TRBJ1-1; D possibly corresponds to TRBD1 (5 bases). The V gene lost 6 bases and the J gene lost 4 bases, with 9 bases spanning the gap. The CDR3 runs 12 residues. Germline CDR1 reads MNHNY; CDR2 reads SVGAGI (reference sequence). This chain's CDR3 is CASRRQTTEAFF. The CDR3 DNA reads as TGTGCCAGCAGAAGACAGACCACTGAAGCTTTCTTT.

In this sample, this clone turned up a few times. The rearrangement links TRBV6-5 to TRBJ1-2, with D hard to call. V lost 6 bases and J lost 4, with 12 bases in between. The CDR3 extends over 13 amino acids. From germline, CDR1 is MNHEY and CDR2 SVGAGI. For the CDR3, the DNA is TGTGCCAGCAGGGAGGTACGCGGCTATGGCTACACCTTC. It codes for CASREVRGYGYTF.

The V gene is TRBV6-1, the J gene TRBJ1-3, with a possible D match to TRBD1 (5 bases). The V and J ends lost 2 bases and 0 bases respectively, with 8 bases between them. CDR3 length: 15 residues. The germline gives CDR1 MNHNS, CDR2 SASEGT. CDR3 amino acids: CASSEQGYSGNTIYF. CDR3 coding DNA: TGTGCCAGCAGTGAACAGGGATACTCTGGAAACACCATATATTTT.

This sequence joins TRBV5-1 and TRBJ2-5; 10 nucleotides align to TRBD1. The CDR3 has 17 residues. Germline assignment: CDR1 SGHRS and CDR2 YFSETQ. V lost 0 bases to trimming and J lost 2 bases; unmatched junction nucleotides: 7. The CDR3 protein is CASSLGDRGRLQETQYF. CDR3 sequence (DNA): TGCGCCAGCAGCTTGGGAGACAGGGGGCGCCTGCAAGAGACCCAGTACTTC.

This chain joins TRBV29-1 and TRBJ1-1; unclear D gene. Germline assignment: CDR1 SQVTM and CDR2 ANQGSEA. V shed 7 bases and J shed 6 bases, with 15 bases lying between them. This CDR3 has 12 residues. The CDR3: CSAWSGSAEAFF. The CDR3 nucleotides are TGCAGCGCATGGAGTGGGTCGGCTGAAGCTTTCTTT. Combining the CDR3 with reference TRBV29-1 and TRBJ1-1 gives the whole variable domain SAVISQKPSRDICQRGTSLTIQCQVDSQVTMMFWYRQQPGQSLTLIATANQGSEATYESGFVIDKFPISRPNLTFSTLTVSNMSPEDSSIYLCSAWSGSAEAFFGQGTRLTVV.

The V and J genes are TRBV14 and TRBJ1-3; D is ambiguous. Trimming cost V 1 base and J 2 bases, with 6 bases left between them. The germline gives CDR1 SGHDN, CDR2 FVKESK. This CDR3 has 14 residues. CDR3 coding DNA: TGTGCCAGCAGCCAAGGGCCCCCTGGAAACACCATATATTTT. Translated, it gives CASSQGPPGNTIYF.

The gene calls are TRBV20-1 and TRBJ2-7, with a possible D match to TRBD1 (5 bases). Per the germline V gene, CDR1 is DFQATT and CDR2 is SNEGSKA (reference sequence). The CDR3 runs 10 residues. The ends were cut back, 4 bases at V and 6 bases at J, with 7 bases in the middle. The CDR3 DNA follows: TGCAGTGCTACAGGGCTCGAGCAGTACTTC. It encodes CSATGLEQYF.

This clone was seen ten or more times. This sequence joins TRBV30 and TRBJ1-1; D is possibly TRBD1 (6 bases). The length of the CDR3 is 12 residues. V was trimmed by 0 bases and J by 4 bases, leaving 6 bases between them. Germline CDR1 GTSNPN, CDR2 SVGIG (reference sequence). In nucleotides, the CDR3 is TGTGCCTGGAGTGTACAGGGCACTGAAGCTTTCTTT. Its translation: CAWSVQGTEAFF. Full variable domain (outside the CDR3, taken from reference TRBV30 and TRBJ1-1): SQTIHQWPATLVQPVGSPLSLECTVEGTSNPNLYWYRQAAGRGLQLLFYSVGIGQISSEVPQNLSASRPQDRQFILSSKKLLLSDSGFYLCAWSVQGTEAFFGQGTRLTVV.

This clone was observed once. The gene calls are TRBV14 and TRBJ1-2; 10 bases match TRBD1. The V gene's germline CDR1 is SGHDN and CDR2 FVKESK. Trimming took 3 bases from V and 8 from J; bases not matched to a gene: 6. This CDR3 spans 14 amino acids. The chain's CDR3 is CASSHSGTGVGYTF. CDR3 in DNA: TGTGCCAGCAGCCATAGCGGGACAGGGGTCGGCTACACCTTC.

CDR3 DNA: TGTGCCAGCAAAGGAGGGGGCGTAGATACGCAGTATTTT. Translating gives CASKGGGVDTQYF. The chain is built from TRBV28 and TRBJ2-3; TRBD1 might be the D (7 bases). The V end was cut by 7 bases, the J end by 5 bases, with 13 bases between. The CDR3 runs to 13 residues. Germline loops: CDR1 MDHEN, CDR2 SYDVKM.

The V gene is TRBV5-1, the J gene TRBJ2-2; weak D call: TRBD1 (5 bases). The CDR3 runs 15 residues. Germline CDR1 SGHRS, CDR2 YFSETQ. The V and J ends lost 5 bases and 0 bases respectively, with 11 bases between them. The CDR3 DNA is TGCGCCAGCAGTGAGACAGTCACGAACACCGGGGAGCTGTTTTTT. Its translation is CASSETVTNTGELFF.

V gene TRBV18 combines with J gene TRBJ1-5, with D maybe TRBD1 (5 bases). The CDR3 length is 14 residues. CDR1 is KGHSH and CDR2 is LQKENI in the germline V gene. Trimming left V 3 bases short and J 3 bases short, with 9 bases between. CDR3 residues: CASSPQGLNQPQHF. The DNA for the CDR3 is TGTGCCAGCTCACCCCAGGGCCTCAATCAGCCCCAGCATTTT. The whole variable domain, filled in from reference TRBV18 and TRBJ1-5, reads NAGVMQNPRHLVRRRGQEARLRCSPMKGHSHVYWYRQLPEEGLKFMVYLQKENIIDESGMPKERFSAEFPKEGPSILRIQQVVRGDSAAYFCASSPQGLNQPQHFGDGTRLSIL.

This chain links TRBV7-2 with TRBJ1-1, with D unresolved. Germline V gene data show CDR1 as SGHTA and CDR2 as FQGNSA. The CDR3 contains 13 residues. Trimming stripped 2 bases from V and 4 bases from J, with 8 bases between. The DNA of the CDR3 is TGTGCCAGCAGCTTATCCCGGTCCACTGAAGCTTTCTTT. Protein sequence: CASSLSRSTEAFF.

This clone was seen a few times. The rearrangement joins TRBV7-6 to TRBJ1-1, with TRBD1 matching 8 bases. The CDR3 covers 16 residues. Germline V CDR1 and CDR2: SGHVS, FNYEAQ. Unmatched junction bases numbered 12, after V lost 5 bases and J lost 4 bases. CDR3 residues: CASSAGQGARGTEAFF. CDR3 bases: TGTGCCAGCAGCGCAGGGCAGGGGGCACGAGGCACTGAAGCTTTCTTT.

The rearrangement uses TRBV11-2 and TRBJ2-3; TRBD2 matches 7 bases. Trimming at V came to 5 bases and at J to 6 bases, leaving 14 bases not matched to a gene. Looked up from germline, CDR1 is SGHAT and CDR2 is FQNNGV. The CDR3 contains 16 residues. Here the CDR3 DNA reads TGTGCCAGCAGCCCCTTACTCCGACTAGCAGGGGATACGCAGTATTTT. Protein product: CASSPLLRLAGDTQYF.

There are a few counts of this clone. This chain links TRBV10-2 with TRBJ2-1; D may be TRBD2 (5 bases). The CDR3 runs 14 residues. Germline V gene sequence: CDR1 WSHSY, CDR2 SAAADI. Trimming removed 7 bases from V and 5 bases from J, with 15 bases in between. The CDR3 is CASTSGRVHNEQFF. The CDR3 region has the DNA TGCGCCAGCACCTCTGGGCGGGTCCACAATGAGCAGTTCTTC.

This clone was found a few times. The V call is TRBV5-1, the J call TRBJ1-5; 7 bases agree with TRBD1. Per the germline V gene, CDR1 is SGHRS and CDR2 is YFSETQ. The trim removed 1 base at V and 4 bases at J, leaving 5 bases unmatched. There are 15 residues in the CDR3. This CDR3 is CASSLTGVRNQPQHF. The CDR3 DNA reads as TGCGCCAGCAGCTTGACAGGGGTGAGGAATCAGCCCCAGCATTTT.

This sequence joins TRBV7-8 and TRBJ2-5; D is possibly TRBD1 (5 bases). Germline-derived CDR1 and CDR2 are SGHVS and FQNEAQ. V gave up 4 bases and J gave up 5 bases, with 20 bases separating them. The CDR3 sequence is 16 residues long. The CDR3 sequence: CASSSNRLGLEETQYF. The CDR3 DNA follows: TGTGCCAGCAGCTCCAACCGTTTGGGGCTGGAGGAGACCCAGTACTTC.

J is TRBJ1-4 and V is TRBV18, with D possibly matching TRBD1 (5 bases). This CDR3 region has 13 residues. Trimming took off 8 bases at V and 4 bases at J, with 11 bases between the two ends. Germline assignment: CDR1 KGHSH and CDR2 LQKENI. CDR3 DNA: TGTGCCAGCGCCGACAGAATTAATGAAAAACTGTTTTTT. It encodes CASADRINEKLFF.